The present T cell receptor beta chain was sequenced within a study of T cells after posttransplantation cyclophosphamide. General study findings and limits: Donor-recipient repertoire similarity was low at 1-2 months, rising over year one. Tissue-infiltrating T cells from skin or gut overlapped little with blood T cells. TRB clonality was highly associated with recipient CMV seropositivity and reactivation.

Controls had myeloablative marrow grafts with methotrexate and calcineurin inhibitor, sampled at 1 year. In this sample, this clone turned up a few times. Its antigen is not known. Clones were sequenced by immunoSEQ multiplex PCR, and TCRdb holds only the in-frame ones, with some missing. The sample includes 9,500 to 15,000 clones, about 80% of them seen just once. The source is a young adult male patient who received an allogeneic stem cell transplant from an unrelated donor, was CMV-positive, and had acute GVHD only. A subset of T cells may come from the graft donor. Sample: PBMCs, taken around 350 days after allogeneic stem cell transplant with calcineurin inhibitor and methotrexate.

The CDR3 region is CASSPGTDEQYF. Written as DNA, the CDR3 is TGTGCCAGCAGCCCAGGGACAGACGAGCAGTACTTC. The chain joins TRBV7-8 to TRBJ2-7, with 7 bases fitting TRBD1. Germline CDR1 and CDR2: SGHVS and FQNEAQ. V gave up 5 bases and J gave up 5 bases; unmatched junction bases: 3. The CDR3 loop spans 12 amino acids.